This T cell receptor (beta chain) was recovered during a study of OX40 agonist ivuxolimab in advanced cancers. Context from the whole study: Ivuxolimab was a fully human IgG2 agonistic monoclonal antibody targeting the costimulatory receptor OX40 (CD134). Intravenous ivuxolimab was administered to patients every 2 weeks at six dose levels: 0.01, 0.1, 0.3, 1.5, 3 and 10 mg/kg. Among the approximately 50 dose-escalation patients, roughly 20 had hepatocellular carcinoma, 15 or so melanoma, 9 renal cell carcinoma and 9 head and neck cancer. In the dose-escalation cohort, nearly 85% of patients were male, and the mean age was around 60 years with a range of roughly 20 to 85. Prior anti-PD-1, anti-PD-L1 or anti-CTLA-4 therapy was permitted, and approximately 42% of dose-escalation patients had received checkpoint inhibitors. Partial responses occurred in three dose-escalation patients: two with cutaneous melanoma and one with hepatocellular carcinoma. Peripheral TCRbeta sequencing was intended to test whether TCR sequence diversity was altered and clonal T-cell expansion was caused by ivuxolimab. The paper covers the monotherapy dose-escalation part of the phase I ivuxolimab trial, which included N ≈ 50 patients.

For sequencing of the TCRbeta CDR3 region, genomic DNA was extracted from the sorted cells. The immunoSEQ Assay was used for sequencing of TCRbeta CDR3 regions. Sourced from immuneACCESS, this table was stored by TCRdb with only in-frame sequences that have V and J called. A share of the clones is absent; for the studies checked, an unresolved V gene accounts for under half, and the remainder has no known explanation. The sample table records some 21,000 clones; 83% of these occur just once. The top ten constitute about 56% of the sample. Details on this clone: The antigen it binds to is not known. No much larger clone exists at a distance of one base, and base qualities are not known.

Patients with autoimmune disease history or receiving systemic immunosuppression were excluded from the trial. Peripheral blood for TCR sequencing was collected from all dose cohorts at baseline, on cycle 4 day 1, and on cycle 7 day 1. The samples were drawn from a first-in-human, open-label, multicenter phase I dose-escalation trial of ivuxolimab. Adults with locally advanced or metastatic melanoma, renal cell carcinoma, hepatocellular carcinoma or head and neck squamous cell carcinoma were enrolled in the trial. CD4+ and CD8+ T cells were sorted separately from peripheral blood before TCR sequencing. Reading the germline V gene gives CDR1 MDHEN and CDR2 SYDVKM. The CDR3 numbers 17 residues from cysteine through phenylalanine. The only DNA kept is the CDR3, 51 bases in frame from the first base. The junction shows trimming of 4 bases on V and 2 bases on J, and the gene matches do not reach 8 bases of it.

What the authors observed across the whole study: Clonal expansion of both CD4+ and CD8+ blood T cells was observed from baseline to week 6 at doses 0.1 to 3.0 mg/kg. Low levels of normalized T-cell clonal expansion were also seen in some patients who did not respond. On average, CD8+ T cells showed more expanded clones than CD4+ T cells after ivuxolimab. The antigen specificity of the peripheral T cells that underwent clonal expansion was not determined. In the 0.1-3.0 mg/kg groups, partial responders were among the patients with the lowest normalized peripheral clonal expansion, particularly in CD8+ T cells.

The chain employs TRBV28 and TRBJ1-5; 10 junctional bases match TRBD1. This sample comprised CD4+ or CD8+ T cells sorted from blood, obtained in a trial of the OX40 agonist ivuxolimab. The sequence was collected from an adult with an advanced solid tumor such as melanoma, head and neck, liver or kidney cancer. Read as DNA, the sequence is TGTGCCAGCAGTTCCCCGGACAGGGGGTATCGCAATCAGCCCCAGCATTTT. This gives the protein CASSSPDRGYRNQPQHF.